These 2 T cell receptor beta chains were all obtained from the same sample, sequenced in a study of blood T cell repertoires in COVID-19. TCRdb keeps only in-frame clones here, not all; method: immunoSEQ multiplex PCR. The repertoire holds around 81,000 clones, with about 80% as singletons. Sequences were obtained from peripheral blood. The receptors derive from a human donor in a cohort sampled during active COVID-19.

This clone was seen only once. This sequence joins TRBV27 and TRBJ2-5; a possible D gene is TRBD2 (6 bases). From germline, CDR1 is MNHEY and CDR2 SMNVEV (reference sequence). The CDR3 extends over 15 amino acids. V was trimmed by 6 bases and J by 1 base, leaving 15 bases between them. The CDR3 coding sequence is TGTGCCAGCAGCGATGCGGGACCCGGCCAAGAGACCCAGTACTTC. It yields the protein CASSDAGPGQETQYF.

This clone turned up a few times. This CDR3 is CASSLRETQYF. The CDR3 bases are TGTGCCAGCAGCTTACGGGAGACCCAGTACTTC. The chain joins TRBV14 to TRBJ2-5; D gene uncertain. The CDR3 covers 11 residues. Germline V gives CDR1 SGHDN, CDR2 FVKESK. The V end was cut by 5 bases, the J end by 5 bases, with 6 bases between.